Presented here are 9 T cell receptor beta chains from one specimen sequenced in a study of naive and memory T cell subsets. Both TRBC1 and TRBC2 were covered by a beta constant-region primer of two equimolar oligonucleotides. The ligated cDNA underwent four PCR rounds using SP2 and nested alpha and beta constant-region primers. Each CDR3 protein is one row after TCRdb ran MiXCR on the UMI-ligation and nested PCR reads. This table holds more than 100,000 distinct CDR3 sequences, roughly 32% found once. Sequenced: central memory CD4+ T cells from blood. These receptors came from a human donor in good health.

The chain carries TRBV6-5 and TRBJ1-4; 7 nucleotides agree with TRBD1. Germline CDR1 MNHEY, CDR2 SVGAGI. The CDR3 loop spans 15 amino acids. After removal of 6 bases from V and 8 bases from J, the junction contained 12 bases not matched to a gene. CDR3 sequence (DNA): TGTGCCAGCAGCGTGGCCCGACAGGGATACGAAAAACTGTTTTTT. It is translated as CASSVARQGYEKLFF.

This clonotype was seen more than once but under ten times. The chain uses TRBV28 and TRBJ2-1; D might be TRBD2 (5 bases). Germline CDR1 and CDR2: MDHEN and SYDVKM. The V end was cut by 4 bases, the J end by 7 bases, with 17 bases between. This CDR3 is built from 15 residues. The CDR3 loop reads CASSSMGVVRNEQFF. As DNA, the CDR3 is TGTGCCAGCAGTTCTATGGGAGTGGTGAGAAATGAGCAGTTCTTC.

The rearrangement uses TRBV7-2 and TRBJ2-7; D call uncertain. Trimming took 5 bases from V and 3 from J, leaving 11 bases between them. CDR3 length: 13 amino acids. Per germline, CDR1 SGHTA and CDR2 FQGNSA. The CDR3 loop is CASSPGPYYEQYF. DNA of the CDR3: TGTGCCAGCAGCCCCGGACCATACTACGAGCAGTACTTC.

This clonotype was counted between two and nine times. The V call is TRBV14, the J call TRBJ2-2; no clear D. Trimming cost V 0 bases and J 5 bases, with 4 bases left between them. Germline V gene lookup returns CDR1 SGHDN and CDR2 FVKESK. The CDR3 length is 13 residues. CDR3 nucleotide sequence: TGTGCCAGCAGCCAAGATAATACCGGGGAGCTGTTTTTT. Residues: CASSQDNTGELFF. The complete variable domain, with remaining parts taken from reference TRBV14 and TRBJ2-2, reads EAGVTQFPSHSVIEKGQTVTLRCDPISGHDNLYWYRRVMGKEIKFLLHFVKESKQDESGMPNNRFLAERTGGTYSTLKVQPAELEDSGVYFCASSQDNTGELFFGEGSRLTVL.

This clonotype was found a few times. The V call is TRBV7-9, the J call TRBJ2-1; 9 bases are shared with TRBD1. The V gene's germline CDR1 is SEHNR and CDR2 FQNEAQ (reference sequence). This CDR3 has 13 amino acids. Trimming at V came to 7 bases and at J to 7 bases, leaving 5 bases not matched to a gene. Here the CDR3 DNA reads TGTGCCAGCACCAAGGGACAGGGAAATGAGCAGTTCTTC. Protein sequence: CASTKGQGNEQFF. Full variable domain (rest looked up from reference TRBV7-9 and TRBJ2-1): DTGVSQNPRHKITKRGQNVTFRCDPISEHNRLYWYRQTLGQGPEFLTYFQNEAQLEKSRLLSDRFSAERPKGSFSTLEIQRTEQGDSAMYLCASTKGQGNEQFFGPGTRLTVL.

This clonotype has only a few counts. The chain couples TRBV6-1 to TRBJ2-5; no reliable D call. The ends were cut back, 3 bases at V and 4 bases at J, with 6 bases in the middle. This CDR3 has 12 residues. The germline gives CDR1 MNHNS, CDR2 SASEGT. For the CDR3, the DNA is TGTGCCAGCAGTGAGGGTCGAGAGACCCAGTACTTC. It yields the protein CASSEGRETQYF.

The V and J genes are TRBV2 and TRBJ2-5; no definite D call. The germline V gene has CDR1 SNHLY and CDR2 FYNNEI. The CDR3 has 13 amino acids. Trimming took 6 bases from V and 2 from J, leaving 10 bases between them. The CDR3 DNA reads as TGTGCCAGCAGCCGTGACATTCAAGAGACCCAGTACTTC. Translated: CASSRDIQETQYF. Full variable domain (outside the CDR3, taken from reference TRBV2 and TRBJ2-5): EPEVTQTPSHQVTQMGQEVILRCVPISNHLYFYWYRQILGQKVEFLVSFYNNEISEKSEIFDDQFSVERPDGSNFTLKIRSTKLEDSAMYFCASSRDIQETQYFGPGTRLLVL.

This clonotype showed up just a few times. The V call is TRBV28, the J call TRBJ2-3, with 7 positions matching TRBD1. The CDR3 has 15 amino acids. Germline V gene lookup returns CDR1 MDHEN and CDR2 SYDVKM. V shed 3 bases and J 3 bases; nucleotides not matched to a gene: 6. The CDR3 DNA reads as TGTGCCAGCAGTTTTGTTGCAGGGGGAACAGATACGCAGTATTTT. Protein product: CASSFVAGGTDTQYF.

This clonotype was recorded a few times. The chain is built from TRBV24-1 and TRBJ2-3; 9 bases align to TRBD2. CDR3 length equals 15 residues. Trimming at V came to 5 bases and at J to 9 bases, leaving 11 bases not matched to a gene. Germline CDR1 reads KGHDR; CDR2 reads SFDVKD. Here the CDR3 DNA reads TGTGCCACCAGTGCAGCTAGCGGGAAGTTACAGACGCAGTATTTT. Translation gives CATSAASGKLQTQYF.